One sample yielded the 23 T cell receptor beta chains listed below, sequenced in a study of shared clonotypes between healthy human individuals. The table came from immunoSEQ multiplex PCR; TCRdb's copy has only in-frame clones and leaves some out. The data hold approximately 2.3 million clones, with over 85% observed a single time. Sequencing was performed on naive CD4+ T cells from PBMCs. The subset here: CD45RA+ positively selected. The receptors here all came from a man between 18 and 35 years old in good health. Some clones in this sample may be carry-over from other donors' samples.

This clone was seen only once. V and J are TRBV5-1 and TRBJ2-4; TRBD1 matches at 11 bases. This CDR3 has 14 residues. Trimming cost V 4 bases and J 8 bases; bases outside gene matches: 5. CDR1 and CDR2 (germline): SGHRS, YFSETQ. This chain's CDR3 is CASSPGTGGYIQYF. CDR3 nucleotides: TGCGCCAGCAGCCCGGGGACAGGGGGGTACATTCAGTACTTC. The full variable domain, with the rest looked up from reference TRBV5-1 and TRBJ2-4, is KAGVTQTPRYLIKTRGQQVTLSCSPISGHRSVSWYQQTPGQGLQFLFEYFSETQRNKGNFPGRFSGRQFSNSRSEMNVSTLELGDSALYLCASSPGTGGYIQYFGAGTRLSVL.

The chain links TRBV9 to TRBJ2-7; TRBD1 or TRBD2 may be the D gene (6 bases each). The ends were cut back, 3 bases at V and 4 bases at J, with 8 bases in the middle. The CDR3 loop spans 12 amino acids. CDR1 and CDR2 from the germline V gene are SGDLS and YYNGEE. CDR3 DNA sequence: TGTGCCAGCAGCGAAGGGGGGTACGAGCAGTACTTC. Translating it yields CASSEGGYEQYF. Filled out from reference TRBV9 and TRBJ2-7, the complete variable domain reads DSGVTQTPKHLITATGQRVTLRCSPRSGDLSVYWYQQSLDQGLQFLIQYYNGEERAKGNILERFSAQQFPDLHSELNLSSLELGDSALYFCASSEGGYEQYFGPGTRLTVT.

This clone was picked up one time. The CDR3 DNA follows: TGTGCCAGCACCTTAGCCAGACTCTCCTACAATGAGCAGTTCTTC. As protein: CASTLARLSYNEQFF. The gene calls are TRBV2 and TRBJ2-1; D is undetermined. CDR3 size: 15 residues. The V gene's germline CDR1 is SNHLY and CDR2 FYNNEI. The ends were cut back, 7 bases at V and 0 bases at J, with 13 bases in the middle.

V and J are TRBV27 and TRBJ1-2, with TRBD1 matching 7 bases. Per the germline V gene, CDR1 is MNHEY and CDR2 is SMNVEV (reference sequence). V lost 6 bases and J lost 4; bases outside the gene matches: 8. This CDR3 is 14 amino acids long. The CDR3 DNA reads TGTGCCAGCAGACTGACAGGGTCTGGCTATGGCTACACCTTC. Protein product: CASRLTGSGYGYTF.

The CDR3: CASSQGVATQTQYF. CDR3 DNA: TGCGCCAGCAGCCAAGGGGTGGCCACGCAGACCCAGTACTTC. J is TRBJ2-5 and V is TRBV4-1; D not resolved. The V gene lost 1 base and the J gene lost 6 bases, with 12 bases spanning the gap. This CDR3 spans 14 amino acids. Germline V gene lookup returns CDR1 MGHRA and CDR2 YSYEKL.

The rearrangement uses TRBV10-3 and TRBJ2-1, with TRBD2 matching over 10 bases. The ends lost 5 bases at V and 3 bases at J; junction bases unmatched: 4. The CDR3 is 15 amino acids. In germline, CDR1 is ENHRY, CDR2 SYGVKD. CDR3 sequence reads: CAISPGLAYYNEQFF. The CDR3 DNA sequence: TGTGCCATCAGTCCGGGACTAGCGTACTACAATGAGCAGTTCTTC.

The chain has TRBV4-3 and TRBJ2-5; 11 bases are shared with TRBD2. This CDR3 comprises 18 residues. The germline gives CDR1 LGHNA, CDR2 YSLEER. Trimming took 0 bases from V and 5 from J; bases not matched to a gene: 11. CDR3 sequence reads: CASSQEADSGRAGETQYF. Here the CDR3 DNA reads TGCGCCAGCAGCCAAGAAGCGGATAGCGGGAGGGCCGGGGAGACCCAGTACTTC.

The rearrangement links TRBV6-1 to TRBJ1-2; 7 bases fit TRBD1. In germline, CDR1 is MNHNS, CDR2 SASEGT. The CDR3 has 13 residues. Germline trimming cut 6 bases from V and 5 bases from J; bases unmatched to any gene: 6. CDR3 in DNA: TGTGCCAGCAGAATTAACAGGGGATATGGCTACACCTTC. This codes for CASRINRGYGYTF.

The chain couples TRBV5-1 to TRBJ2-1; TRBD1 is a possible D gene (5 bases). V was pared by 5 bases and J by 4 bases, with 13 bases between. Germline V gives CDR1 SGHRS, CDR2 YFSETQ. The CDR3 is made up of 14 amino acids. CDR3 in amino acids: CASSQGFRYNEQFF. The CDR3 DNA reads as TGCGCCAGCAGTCAGGGTTTTAGGTACAATGAGCAGTTCTTC. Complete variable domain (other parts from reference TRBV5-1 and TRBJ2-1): KAGVTQTPRYLIKTRGQQVTLSCSPISGHRSVSWYQQTPGQGLQFLFEYFSETQRNKGNFPGRFSGRQFSNSRSEMNVSTLELGDSALYLCASSQGFRYNEQFFGPGTRLTVL.

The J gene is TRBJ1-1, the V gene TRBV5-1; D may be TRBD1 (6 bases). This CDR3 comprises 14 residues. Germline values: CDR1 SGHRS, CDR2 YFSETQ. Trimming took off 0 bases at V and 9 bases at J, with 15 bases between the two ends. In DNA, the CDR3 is TGCGCCAGCAGCTTGGTAGGGACACCTGACAAAGCTTTCTTT. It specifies CASSLVGTPDKAFF.

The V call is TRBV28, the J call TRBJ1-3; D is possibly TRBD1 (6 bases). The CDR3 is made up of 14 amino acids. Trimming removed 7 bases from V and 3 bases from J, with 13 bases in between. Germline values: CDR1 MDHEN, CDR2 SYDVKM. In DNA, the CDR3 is TGTGCCAGCACTCTCTACAGGGTTGGAAACACCATATATTTT. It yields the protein CASTLYRVGNTIYF.

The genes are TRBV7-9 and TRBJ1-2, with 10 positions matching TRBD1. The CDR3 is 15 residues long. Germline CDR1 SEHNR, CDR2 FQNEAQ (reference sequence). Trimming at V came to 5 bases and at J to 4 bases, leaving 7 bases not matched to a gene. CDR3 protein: CASSLNRDRGYGYTF. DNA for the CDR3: TGTGCCAGCAGCCTGAACCGGGACAGGGGCTATGGCTACACCTTC.

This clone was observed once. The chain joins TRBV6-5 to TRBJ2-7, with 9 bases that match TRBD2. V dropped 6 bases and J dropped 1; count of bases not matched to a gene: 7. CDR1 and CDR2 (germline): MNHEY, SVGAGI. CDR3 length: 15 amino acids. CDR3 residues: CASRILAGFSYEQYF. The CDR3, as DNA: TGTGCCAGCAGGATCCTAGCGGGATTTTCCTACGAGCAGTACTTC.

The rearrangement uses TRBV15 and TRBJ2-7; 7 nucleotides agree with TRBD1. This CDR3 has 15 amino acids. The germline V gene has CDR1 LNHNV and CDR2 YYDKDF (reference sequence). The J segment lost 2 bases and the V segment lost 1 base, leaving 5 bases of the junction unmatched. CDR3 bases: TGTGCCACCAGCAGAGGTAGGGGGCAAACCTACGAGCAGTACTTC. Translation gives CATSRGRGQTYEQYF.

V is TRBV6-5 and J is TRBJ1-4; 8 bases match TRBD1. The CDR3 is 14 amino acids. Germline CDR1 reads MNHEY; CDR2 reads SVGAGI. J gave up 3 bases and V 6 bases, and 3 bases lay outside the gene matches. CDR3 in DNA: TGTGCCAGCAGGCGGACAGGGCCTAATGAAAAACTGTTTTTT. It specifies CASRRTGPNEKLFF.

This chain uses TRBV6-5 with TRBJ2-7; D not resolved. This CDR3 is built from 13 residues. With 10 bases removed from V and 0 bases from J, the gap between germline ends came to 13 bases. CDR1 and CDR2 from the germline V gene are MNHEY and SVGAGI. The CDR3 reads CATAKPPSYEQYF. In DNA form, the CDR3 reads TGTGCCACCGCGAAACCTCCCTCCTACGAGCAGTACTTC.

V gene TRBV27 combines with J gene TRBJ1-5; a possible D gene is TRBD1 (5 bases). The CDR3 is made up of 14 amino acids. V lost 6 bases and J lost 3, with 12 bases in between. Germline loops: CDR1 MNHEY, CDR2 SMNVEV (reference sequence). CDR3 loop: CASRPGLNNQPQHF. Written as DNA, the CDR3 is TGTGCCAGCAGGCCGGGACTCAACAATCAGCCCCAGCATTTT.

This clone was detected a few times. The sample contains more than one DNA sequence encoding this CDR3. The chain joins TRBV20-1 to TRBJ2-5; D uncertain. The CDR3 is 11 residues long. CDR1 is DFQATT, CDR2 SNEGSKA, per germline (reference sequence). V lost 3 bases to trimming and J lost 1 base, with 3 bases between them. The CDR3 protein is CSARTQETQYF. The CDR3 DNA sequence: TGCAGTGCTAGGACCCAAGAGACCCAGTACTTC.

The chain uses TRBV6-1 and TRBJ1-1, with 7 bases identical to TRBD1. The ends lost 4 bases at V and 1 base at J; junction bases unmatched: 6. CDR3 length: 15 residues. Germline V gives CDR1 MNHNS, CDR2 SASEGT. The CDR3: CASSALQGSNTEAFF. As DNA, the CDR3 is TGTGCCAGCAGTGCCCTACAGGGGTCGAACACTGAAGCTTTCTTT.

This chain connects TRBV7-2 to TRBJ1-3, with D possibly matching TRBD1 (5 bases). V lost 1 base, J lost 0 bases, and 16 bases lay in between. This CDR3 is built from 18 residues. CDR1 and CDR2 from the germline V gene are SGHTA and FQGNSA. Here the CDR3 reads CASSLGAGSAPSGNTIYF. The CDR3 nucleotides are TGTGCCAGCAGCTTAGGAGCAGGGTCTGCGCCCTCTGGAAACACCATATATTTT.

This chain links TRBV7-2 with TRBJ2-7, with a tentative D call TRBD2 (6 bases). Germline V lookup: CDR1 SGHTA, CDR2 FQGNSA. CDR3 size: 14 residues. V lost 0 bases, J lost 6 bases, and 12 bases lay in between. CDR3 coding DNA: TGTGCCAGCAGCTTAGCCGGGAGAAAAGGCGAGCAGTACTTC. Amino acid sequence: CASSLAGRKGEQYF. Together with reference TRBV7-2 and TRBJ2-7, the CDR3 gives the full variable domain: GAGVSQSPSNKVTEKGKDVELRCDPISGHTALYWYRQSLGQGLEFLIYFQGNSAPDKSGLPSDRFSAERTGGSVSTLTIQRTQQEDSAVYLCASSLAGRKGEQYFGPGTRLTVT.

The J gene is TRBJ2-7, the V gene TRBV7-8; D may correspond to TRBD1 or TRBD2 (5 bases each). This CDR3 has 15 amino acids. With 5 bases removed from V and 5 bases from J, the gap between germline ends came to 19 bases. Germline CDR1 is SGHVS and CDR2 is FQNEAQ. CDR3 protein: CASSATGSSGHEQYF. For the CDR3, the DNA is TGTGCCAGCAGCGCGACGGGTTCGTCGGGACACGAGCAGTACTTC.

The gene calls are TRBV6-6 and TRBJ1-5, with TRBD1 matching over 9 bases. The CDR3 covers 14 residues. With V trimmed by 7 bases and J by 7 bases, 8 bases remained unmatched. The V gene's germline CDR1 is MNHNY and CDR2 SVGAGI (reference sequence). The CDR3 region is CASTPTGGGQPQHF. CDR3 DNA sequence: TGTGCCAGCACTCCAACAGGGGGCGGGCAGCCCCAGCATTTT.